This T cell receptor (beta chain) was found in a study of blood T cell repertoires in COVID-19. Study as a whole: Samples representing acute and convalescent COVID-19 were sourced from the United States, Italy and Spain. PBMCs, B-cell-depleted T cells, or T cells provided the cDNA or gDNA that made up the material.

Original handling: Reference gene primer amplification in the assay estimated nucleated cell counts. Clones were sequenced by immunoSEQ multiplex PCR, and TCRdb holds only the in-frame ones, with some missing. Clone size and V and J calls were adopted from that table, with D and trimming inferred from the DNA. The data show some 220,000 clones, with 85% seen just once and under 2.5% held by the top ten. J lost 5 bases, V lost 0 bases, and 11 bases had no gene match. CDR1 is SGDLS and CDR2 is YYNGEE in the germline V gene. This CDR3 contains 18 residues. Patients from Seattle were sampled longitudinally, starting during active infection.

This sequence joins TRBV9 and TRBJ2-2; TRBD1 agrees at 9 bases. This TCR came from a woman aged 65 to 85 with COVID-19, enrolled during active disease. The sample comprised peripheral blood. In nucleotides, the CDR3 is TGTGCCAGCAGCGTAGAACGGGGTCCCGGGACAGGGACCGGGGAGCTGTTTTTT. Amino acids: CASSVERGPGTGTGELFF. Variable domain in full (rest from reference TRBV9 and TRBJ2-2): DSGVTQTPKHLITATGQRVTLRCSPRSGDLSVYWYQQSLDQGLQFLIQYYNGEERAKGNILERFSAQQFPDLHSELNLSSLELGDSALYFCASSVERGPGTGTGELFFGEGSRLTVL.